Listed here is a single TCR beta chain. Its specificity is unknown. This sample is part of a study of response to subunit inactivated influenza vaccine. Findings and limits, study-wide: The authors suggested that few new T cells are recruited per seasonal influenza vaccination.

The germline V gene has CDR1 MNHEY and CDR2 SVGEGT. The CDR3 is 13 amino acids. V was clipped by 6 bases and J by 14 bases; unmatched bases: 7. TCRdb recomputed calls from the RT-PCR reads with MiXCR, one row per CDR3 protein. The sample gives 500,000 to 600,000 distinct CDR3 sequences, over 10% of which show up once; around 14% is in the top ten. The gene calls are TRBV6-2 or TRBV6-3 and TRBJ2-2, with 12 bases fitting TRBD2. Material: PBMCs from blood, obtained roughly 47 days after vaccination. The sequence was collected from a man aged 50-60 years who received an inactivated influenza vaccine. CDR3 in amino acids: CASSPVTSGRLFF. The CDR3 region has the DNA TGTGCCAGCAGCCCCGTGACTAGCGGGAGACTGTTTTTT.